One and the same sample provided the 21 T cell receptor beta chains below, sequenced in a study of response to subunit inactivated influenza vaccine. MiXCR, applied by TCRdb to the RT-PCR reads, yields one record per CDR3 protein. The table records some 640,000 distinct CDR3 sequences, approximately 15% of them present only once. The sample consisted of PBMCs from blood, taken less than 15 days before vaccination. The receptors derive from a man aged 45 to 65 who received an inactivated influenza vaccine.

This clonotype showed up many times. The J gene is TRBJ1-2, the V gene TRBV4-2, with a weak D call TRBD1 (5 bases). The germline V gene encodes CDR1 LGHNA and CDR2 YNFKEQ. The CDR3 spans 15 residues. V shed 0 bases and J shed 1 base, with 9 bases lying between them. CDR3 region: CASSQDPTVNYGYTF. CDR3 coding DNA: TGTGCCAGCAGCCAAGATCCGACAGTTAACTATGGCTACACCTTC.

This rearrangement joins TRBV4-1 to TRBJ2-7; TRBD2 aligns across 7 bases. From germline, CDR1 is MGHRA and CDR2 YSYEKL. Trimming at V came to 1 base and at J to 0 bases, leaving 12 bases not matched to a gene. This CDR3 has 18 residues. As DNA, the CDR3 is TGCGCCAGCAGCCAAGGGGGCAGAAAGCGGGGCGTCTCCTACGAGCAGTACTTC. This encodes CASSQGGRKRGVSYEQYF.

This clonotype has just a few counts. The genes are TRBV5-1 and TRBJ2-1; 12 bases line up with TRBD2. This CDR3 has 15 amino acids. J lost 4 bases, V lost 3 bases, and 2 bases had no gene match. Germline V gene lookup returns CDR1 SGHRS and CDR2 YFSETQ. The CDR3 DNA reads TGCGCCAGCAGCTCTAGCGGGAGGGATTACAATGAGCAGTTCTTC. Residues: CASSSSGRDYNEQFF.

The chain uses TRBV4-2 and TRBJ2-2, with D unclear. V was clipped by 2 bases and J by 6 bases, with 7 bases between them. The germline CDR1 and CDR2 sequences are LGHNA and YNFKEQ. This CDR3 is built from 13 residues. The CDR3 DNA follows: TGTGCCAGCAGCCAAAGGTCGGCCGGGGAGCTGTTTTTT. Its protein is CASSQRSAGELFF.

The V gene is TRBV7-9, the J gene TRBJ2-3, with 9 bases aligning to TRBD2. The CDR3 spans 15 residues. CDR1 SEHNR and CDR2 FQNEAQ come from the germline V gene (reference sequence). Trimming at V came to 6 bases and at J to 0 bases, leaving 4 bases not matched to a gene. CDR3 sequence (DNA): TGTGCCAGCAGACTTGGGACTAGCAGCACAGATACGCAGTATTTT. It is translated as CASRLGTSSTDTQYF.

The chain links TRBV10-3 to TRBJ1-1; no firm D call. This CDR3 spans 13 amino acids. Trimming took off 5 bases at V and 0 bases at J, with 7 bases between the two ends. The V gene's germline CDR1 is ENHRY and CDR2 SYGVKD. This CDR3 is CAISTQVNTEAFF. CDR3 in DNA: TGTGCCATCAGTACCCAAGTGAACACTGAAGCTTTCTTT.

This clonotype was seen repeatedly, ten times or more. This chain uses TRBV28 with TRBJ1-5; D call uncertain. V was clipped by 11 bases and J by 4 bases, with 12 bases between them. The CDR3 is 12 residues long. Germline values: CDR1 MDHEN, CDR2 SYDVKM. DNA for the CDR3: TGTGCCTCTCGGATCAGTAATCAGCCCCAGCATTTT. Amino acid sequence: CASRISNQPQHF.

This clonotype was seen ten or more times. The chain joins TRBV5-6 to TRBJ1-4, with a weak D call TRBD1 (5 bases). Germline CDR1 SGHDT, CDR2 YYEEEE. V gave up 0 bases and J gave up 8 bases, with 17 bases separating them. The CDR3 is made up of 16 amino acids. Written as DNA, the CDR3 is TGTGCCAGCAGCTTGGACCCCCGGGGGTCCGGGGAAAAACTGTTTTTT. Its protein product is CASSLDPRGSGEKLFF.

This clonotype has only a few counts. The J gene is TRBJ2-1, the V gene TRBV5-5; perhaps TRBD2 as D (6 bases). The CDR3 sequence is 16 residues long. V was pared by 4 bases and J by 1 base, with 15 bases between. CDR1 is SGHKS and CDR2 is YYEKEE in the germline V gene (reference sequence). CDR3 sequence reads: CASSPSSGESYNEQFF. The CDR3 nucleotides read TGTGCCAGCAGCCCAAGTAGCGGCGAGTCCTACAATGAGCAGTTCTTC.

This chain joins TRBV7-9 and TRBJ2-7; either TRBD1 or TRBD2 may supply D (5 bases each). This CDR3 has 14 residues. Germline loops: CDR1 SEHNR, CDR2 FQNEAQ (reference sequence). Trimming took off 5 bases at V and 1 base at J, with 12 bases between the two ends. CDR3 loop: CASSRRDPSYEQYF. The CDR3 DNA reads TGTGCCAGCAGCCGCCGGGACCCGTCCTACGAGCAGTACTTC.

This clonotype showed up just a few times. The chain combines TRBV9 with TRBJ2-3, with 15 bases identical to TRBD2. CDR3 length: 17 amino acids. The V segment lost 4 bases and the J segment 3 bases; nucleotides outside the gene matches: 6. CDR1 is SGDLS and CDR2 is YYNGEE in the germline V gene. The CDR3 DNA reads TGTGCCAGCAGCAGTCCGGGACTAGCGGGGGGAACAGATACGCAGTATTTT. Translated: CASSSPGLAGGTDTQYF.

This clonotype was seen ten or more times. This chain joins TRBV7-2 and TRBJ2-7, with no clear D. Trimming removed 5 bases at V and 4 bases at J, with 6 bases between. This CDR3 spans 11 amino acids. Germline values: CDR1 SGHTA, CDR2 FQGNSA. DNA of the CDR3: TGTGCCAGCAGCGTCAGGTACGAGCAGTACTTC. It encodes CASSVRYEQYF.

A few counts support this clonotype. The chain has TRBV24-1 and TRBJ2-1; no reliable D call. Germline V gives CDR1 KGHDR, CDR2 SFDVKD. V was pared by 3 bases and J by 5 bases, with 10 bases between. The CDR3 has 14 amino acids. The CDR3 DNA reads TGTGCCACCAGTGATAGTGGCCTCCACAATGAGCAGTTCTTC. It encodes CATSDSGLHNEQFF.

The chain combines TRBV6-1 with TRBJ1-5; no definite D call. Trimming removed 6 bases at V and 6 bases at J, with 15 bases between. The CDR3 extends over 14 amino acids. Germline CDR1 is MNHNS and CDR2 is SASEGT. CDR3 in DNA: TGTGCCAGCAGGAGCTGGCAGGCGTCTCAGCCCCAGCATTTT. As protein: CASRSWQASQPQHF.

A few counts support this clonotype. This chain links TRBV20-1 with TRBJ2-7, with TRBD1 matching over 8 bases. Germline loops: CDR1 DFQATT, CDR2 SNEGSKA (reference sequence). With 6 bases clipped from V and 4 bases from J, the junction kept 5 bases outside the gene matches. The CDR3 runs to 12 residues. CDR3 bases: TGCAGTGCCCCCAGGGGGCAGTACGAGCAGTACTTC. It encodes CSAPRGQYEQYF.

The genes are TRBV5-6 and TRBJ2-5; weak D call: TRBD2 (6 bases). The germline CDR1 and CDR2 sequences are SGHDT and YYEEEE. The CDR3 consists of 16 residues. The V end was cut by 0 bases, the J end by 5 bases, with 17 bases between. The CDR3 spells CASSLAARESRETQYF. CDR3 nucleotides: TGTGCCAGCAGCTTGGCCGCACGGGAGTCCCGTGAGACCCAGTACTTC.

This sequence joins TRBV29-1 and TRBJ2-7, with TRBD2 identical over 9 bases. The CDR3 runs to 14 residues. Germline lookup yields CDR1 SQVTM and CDR2 ANQGSEA. Trimming took 4 bases from V and 3 from J; bases not matched to a gene: 7. The CDR3 DNA reads as TGCAGCGTTGCCCCTAGCGGGACACTCTACGAGCAGTACTTC. This translates into CSVAPSGTLYEQYF.

This clonotype has just a few counts. The CDR3 spells CASSETRGRDYGYTF. The CDR3 nucleotides are TGTGCCAGCAGCGAGACGCGGGGGCGAGACTATGGCTACACCTTC. The genes are TRBV9 and TRBJ1-2, with D perhaps matching TRBD1 (6 bases). The CDR3 has 15 amino acids. Trimming shortened V by 3 bases and J by 3 bases, and 15 bases separated the two germline ends. The germline gives CDR1 SGDLS, CDR2 YYNGEE. Filled out from reference TRBV9 and TRBJ1-2, the complete variable domain reads DSGVTQTPKHLITATGQRVTLRCSPRSGDLSVYWYQQSLDQGLQFLIQYYNGEERAKGNILERFSAQQFPDLHSELNLSSLELGDSALYFCASSETRGRDYGYTFGSGTRLTVV.

The J gene is TRBJ2-5, the V gene TRBV4-2; unclear D gene. Germline CDR1 LGHNA, CDR2 YNFKEQ. V was shortened by 0 bases and J by 5 bases, with 10 bases between the two germline ends. CDR3 length equals 14 residues. CDR3 nucleotide sequence: TGTGCCAGCAGCCAAGATCCAGAAATGGAGACCCAGTACTTC. It is translated as CASSQDPEMETQYF.

In its sample, this clonotype was seen a few times. V gene TRBV7-9 combines with J gene TRBJ1-2; D perhaps matches TRBD1 (6 bases). V gave up 4 bases and J gave up 4 bases, with 13 bases separating them. This CDR3 spans 14 amino acids. Per germline, CDR1 SEHNR and CDR2 FQNEAQ (reference sequence). The chain's CDR3 is CASSSSGDGYGYTF. The CDR3 nucleotides read TGTGCCAGCAGCTCGTCAGGGGACGGCTATGGCTACACCTTC.

This clonotype was counted only a few times. This rearrangement joins TRBV6-2 or TRBV6-3 to TRBJ2-7; D gene ambiguous. Trimming left V 5 bases short and J 4 bases short, with 15 bases between. This CDR3 contains 14 residues. Germline V gives CDR1 MNHEY, CDR2 SVGEGT. The CDR3 DNA is TGTGCCAGCAGTCCCCGCTTTGGAATATACGAGCAGTACTTC. It specifies CASSPRFGIYEQYF.